This T cell receptor beta chain appears in the sequencing data of a study of blood T cell repertoires in COVID-19. The overall study: There were acute and convalescent COVID-19 samples, and they came from the United States, Italy and Spain. PBMCs, B-cell-depleted T cells, or T cells provided the cDNA or gDNA that made up the material.

The authors' processing: Scientists estimated how many nucleated cells there were by amplifying reference gene primers. Libraries were prepared by immunoSEQ multiplex PCR; TCRdb keeps only in-frame clonotypes and omits some of them. The D gene and trimming were derived from the DNA, and the V and J assignments and clone size from that table. The repertoire includes approximately 130,000 clones, around 89% of them detected once, and approximately 1.5% sits in the top ten. CDR1 is LGHNA and CDR2 is YNFKEQ in the germline V gene. Losses at the gene ends were 1 base for V and 0 bases for J; bases not matched to a gene: 7. CDR3 length: 18 amino acids.

The chain couples TRBV4-2 to TRBJ2-3; 10 bases are shared with TRBD2. Material for sequencing was peripheral blood. This clonotype originated in a human donor in a cohort sampled during active COVID-19. CDR3 region: CASSQVVSGGTSTDTQYF. CDR3 coding DNA: TGTGCCAGCAGCCAAGTGGTTAGCGGGGGGACTAGCACAGATACGCAGTATTTT.